This TCR beta chain comes out of a study of response to subunit inactivated influenza vaccine. TCRdb re-analysed the RT-PCR reads in MiXCR, keeping a single row per CDR3 protein. The sample has about 170,000 distinct CDR3 sequences, approximately 12% seen once; the top ten hold approximately 30%. Germline V gives CDR1 SEHNR, CDR2 FQNEAQ (reference sequence). V was pared by 10 bases and J by 9 bases, with 16 bases between. The CDR3 is made up of 13 amino acids. The same data also contributed to another study, on T cells expressing NK-cell markers. In that study: 5'RACE template switching with UMIs generated TCR beta cDNA. The study sequenced eight donors, seven HCMV-seropositive and one seronegative.

The sequence came from a man aged 50 or older who received an inactivated influenza vaccine. The chain recombines TRBV7-9 with TRBJ2-6; D is unresolved. The source material was CD8+ T cells sorted from PBMCs, sampled about 11 days after vaccination. The CDR3 loop reads CATPIAIHNVLTF. The CDR3 DNA reads TGTGCCACCCCAATAGCTATTCACAACGTCCTGACTTTC.